These 9 T cell receptor beta chains originate from one sample sequenced in a study of CD8+ T cells in alopecia areata. Reverse transcription of extracted RNA yielded cDNA, which provided the sequencing template. This table comes from immunoSEQ multiplex PCR, and its TCRdb copy is limited to in-frame clones, with some not included. Among around 140,000 clones listed, roughly 50% were seen once. Treatment meaning: oral pan-JAK inhibitor, 5-10 mg twice daily. The source was CD8+ T cells sorted from blood, collected at week 4, from a patient treated with tofacitinib. All receptors derive from a human donor with alopecia areata.

The chain couples TRBV19 to TRBJ2-1; weak D call: TRBD1 (6 bases). The CDR3 is 13 residues long. CDR1 and CDR2 (germline): LNHDA, SQIVND (reference sequence). Trimming shortened V by 7 bases and J by 4 bases, and 11 bases separated the two germline ends. CDR3 nucleotides: TGTGCCAGTACTGGCAGGGGTTACAATGAGCAGTTCTTC. It codes for CASTGRGYNEQFF.

The chain links TRBV2 to TRBJ1-4; 9 bases agree with TRBD1. Germline values: CDR1 SNHLY, CDR2 FYNNEI. The V and J ends lost 8 bases and 8 bases, in that order; junction bases with no gene match: 12. The CDR3 spans 15 residues. The CDR3: CASLTSLTGGEKLFF. The CDR3 coding sequence is TGTGCCAGCTTAACCTCCTTGACAGGGGGAGAAAAACTGTTTTTT. The full variable domain, with the rest looked up from reference TRBV2 and TRBJ1-4, is EPEVTQTPSHQVTQMGQEVILRCVPISNHLYFYWYRQILGQKVEFLVSFYNNEISEKSEIFDDQFSVERPDGSNFTLKIRSTKLEDSAMYFCASLTSLTGGEKLFFGSGTQLSVL.

The gene calls are TRBV5-1 and TRBJ2-1, with D unresolved. V lost 4 bases and J 5 bases, leaving 7 bases between the germline ends. This CDR3 has 12 residues. In germline, CDR1 is SGHRS, CDR2 YFSETQ. The CDR3 loop is CASSPLDNEQFF. CDR3 nucleotide sequence: TGCGCCAGCAGCCCTTTGGACAATGAGCAGTTCTTC.

The chain recombines TRBV4-3 with TRBJ2-5; D ambiguous. CDR3 length: 15 amino acids. Germline loops: CDR1 LGHNA, CDR2 YSLEER. Trimming took off 2 bases at V and 2 bases at J, with 12 bases between the two ends. CDR3 sequence: CASSQLLSQQETQYF. The CDR3 coding sequence is TGCGCCAGCAGCCAACTTCTATCCCAGCAAGAGACCCAGTACTTC.

This CDR3 is CASSQVGGGGGANVLTF. The CDR3, as DNA: TGCGCCAGCAGCCAAGTTGGAGGGGGCGGTGGGGCCAACGTCCTGACTTTC. This sequence joins TRBV4-3 and TRBJ2-6; D perhaps matches TRBD1 (7 bases). The V end was cut by 1 base, the J end by 3 bases, with 13 bases between. The CDR3 contains 17 residues. Germline V gene lookup returns CDR1 LGHNA and CDR2 YSLEER.

In its sample, this clone was seen once. This chain connects TRBV6-5 to TRBJ2-1, with TRBD1 as a possible D gene (5 bases). There are 13 residues in the CDR3. V shed 2 bases and J shed 4 bases, with 6 bases lying between them. Germline loops: CDR1 MNHEY, CDR2 SVGAGI. CDR3 sequence reads: CASSYRGYNEQFF. The CDR3 DNA is TGTGCCAGCAGTTACAGGGGATACAATGAGCAGTTCTTC.

This sequence joins TRBV30 and TRBJ1-1, with no clear D. The germline V and J ends were trimmed by 0 bases and 12 bases, with 17 bases remaining between them. This CDR3 contains 13 residues. CDR1 and CDR2 (germline): GTSNPN, SVGIG (reference sequence). The CDR3 nucleotides read TGTGCCTGGAGTGTTGGTAAAGCGGAGGGATCTTTCTTT. Its translation: CAWSVGKAEGSFF.

Only a few counts were recorded for this clone. This chain connects TRBV9 to TRBJ2-7, with D perhaps matching TRBD1 (5 bases). The CDR3 covers 16 residues. Trimming shortened V by 4 bases and J by 5 bases, and 22 bases separated the two germline ends. Per germline, CDR1 SGDLS and CDR2 YYNGEE. The CDR3 reads CASSQNQRTPTHEQYF. The CDR3 DNA reads TGTGCCAGCAGCCAAAACCAGAGGACACCAACTCACGAGCAGTACTTC.

This chain joins TRBV29-1 and TRBJ1-2; no definite D call. Germline CDR1 reads SQVTM; CDR2 reads ANQGSEA. V was clipped by 6 bases and J by 8 bases, with 13 bases between them. This CDR3 is 11 amino acids long. This chain's CDR3 is CSVREQLGYTF. CDR3 DNA sequence: TGCAGCGTCCGGGAACAGTTGGGCTACACCTTC.